This TCR beta chain was identified in a study of blood T cell repertoires in COVID-19. In the study overall: The analysed material was cDNA or gDNA that came from T cells, B-cell-depleted T cells, or PBMCs.

CDR1 SGHVS and CDR2 FNYEAQ come from the germline V gene. Trimming shortened V by 5 bases and J by 8 bases, and 19 bases separated the two germline ends. The CDR3 loop spans 15 amino acids. Participant age was about 18 to 100 years, and participants resided in 20 to 30 US areas. Cohort 3 donors were reported recovered after two negative PCRs, clearance, or symptom resolution. Original methodology: Reference gene primer amplification gave estimated nucleated cell counts. Using immunoSEQ multiplex PCR, the repertoire was profiled, and TCRdb retains in-frame clones only, with some absent. V, J and clone size were drawn from that table, and D and trimming were deduced from the DNA. The sample consists of 160,000 or so clones, approximately 80% of them appearing once.

The receptor was isolated from a man aged 35 to 55 who had recovered from COVID-19. Sequencing was carried out using PBMCs or T cells enriched from blood (not recorded which). The rearrangement joins TRBV7-6 to TRBJ2-1; D might be TRBD2 (5 bases). Here the CDR3 DNA reads TGTGCCAGCAGCCGAACCCTAGGGAGAAGCCATGAGCAGTTCTTC. This encodes CASSRTLGRSHEQFF.